This record concerns one TCR beta chain sequence. Its matching antigen is unknown. The CDR3 sequence is 15 residues long. Germline V gene data show CDR1 as SGHVS and CDR2 as FQNEAQ. Trimming took 4 bases from V and 5 from J; bases not matched to a gene: 9. These data originate in a study of cytomegalovirus exposure and HLA in healthy donors. Study-wide results and caveats: Reportedly, HLA-A and HLA-B alleles of most subjects were accurately predicted from TCR beta. As confirmed in vitro, a few CMV-associated chains were specific for CMV antigens.

Primers: 60 Vbeta forward and 13 Jbeta reverse. This table comes from immunoSEQ multiplex PCR, and its TCRdb copy is limited to in-frame clones, with some not included. The sample includes 160,000 or so clones, 82% of them seen just once. Material for sequencing was PBMCs. This clonotype was obtained from a woman aged 45-65 years in good health and CMV-seronegative. J is TRBJ2-7 and V is TRBV7-8; 9 nucleotides align to TRBD1. This CDR3 is CASSSYRGRRHEQYF. In DNA, the CDR3 is TGTGCCAGCAGCTCCTACAGGGGGCGGCGGCACGAGCAGTACTTC.